The sequence of this TCR beta chain was determined in a study of blood T cell repertoires in COVID-19. Study as a whole: T cells, B-cell-depleted T cells, or PBMCs provided the cDNA or gDNA that served as material.

The cohort comprised adults aged 18 to 89 years residing in 20 to 25 US areas. V lost 10 bases, J lost 0 bases, and 12 bases stayed unmatched. The germline V gene encodes CDR1 SGHAT and CDR2 FQNNGV. The CDR3 has 16 amino acids. Profiled with immunoSEQ multiplex PCR; TCRdb holds only in-frame clones, not every one. The table has some 150,000 clones, around 85% seen once. This rearrangement joins TRBV11-2 to TRBJ2-7, with TRBD2 matching over 10 bases. Specimen: PBMCs or T cells enriched from blood (not recorded which). This clonotype originated in a man aged 45-65 years who had recovered from COVID-19. The CDR3 DNA sequence: TGTGCCACCAGACCTATAGCGGGGGGACCCTCCTACGAGCAGTACTTC. This translates into CATRPIAGGPSYEQYF.